This T cell receptor (beta chain) was sequenced during a study of cytomegalovirus exposure and HLA in healthy donors. Whole-study context: Falling in the Caucasian-associated ancestry cluster were 65% to 90% of 398 genotyped donors.

PCR amplification relied on 60 Vbeta primers (plus 13 Jbeta primers). Generated by immunoSEQ multiplex PCR, the TCRdb table keeps only in-frame clones and is missing some. Here the sample spans 170,000 or so clones, 75% to 85% being singletons. This clone was seen a single time. Its antigen is not identified. Trimming pared 1 base from V and 6 bases from J, leaving 15 bases between. Germline loops: CDR1 MGHRA, CDR2 YSYEKL. The CDR3 is 15 residues long. General study results and limits: Association with HLA alleles at 0.05 false discovery rate was found for 16,951 TCR beta sequences in a later analysis. Altogether, 160 or so TCR beta chains were recorded as cytomegalovirus-associated.

As for the donors, each was a healthy bone marrow donor. Specimen: PBMCs. The V and J genes are TRBV4-1 and TRBJ1-2; maybe TRBD1 (5 bases). The sequence derives from a woman in her forties or fifties in good health and CMV-seropositive. CDR3: CASSQVLIGVDGYTF. CDR3 DNA sequence: TGCGCCAGCAGCCAAGTTCTTATAGGGGTAGATGGCTACACCTTC.